This T cell receptor beta chain was recorded in a study of T cells after yellow fever vaccination. Study-wide points: Weaker, the secondary response peaked sooner, at day 5 versus 15. There was a small share of clonotypes that showed up in both the CD4 and CD8 compartments.

5'RACE template switching produced TCR cDNA carrying a universal primer site and UMIs. TCRdb reprocessed the 5' RACE reads with MiXCR, giving one entry per CDR3 protein. The profile shows 300,000 to 350,000 distinct CDR3 sequences, around 4.4% of them singletons. Germline CDR1 SGHTA, CDR2 FQGNSA. The V end lost 5 bases, the J end lost 0 bases, and 13 bases lay between the germline ends. This CDR3 spans 15 amino acids. In this sample, this clonotype turned up many times. The antigen remains undetermined. The V call is TRBV7-2, the J call TRBJ1-1; D call uncertain. The specimen comprised PBMCs, sampled 15 days after the yellow fever booster vaccination. The receptor was isolated from a man aged 18 to 30 who received the YFV17D yellow fever vaccine. The CDR3 reads CASSLPQQLNTEAFF. The CDR3 nucleotides read TGTGCCAGCAGCCTACCTCAACAGTTGAACACTGAAGCTTTCTTT.